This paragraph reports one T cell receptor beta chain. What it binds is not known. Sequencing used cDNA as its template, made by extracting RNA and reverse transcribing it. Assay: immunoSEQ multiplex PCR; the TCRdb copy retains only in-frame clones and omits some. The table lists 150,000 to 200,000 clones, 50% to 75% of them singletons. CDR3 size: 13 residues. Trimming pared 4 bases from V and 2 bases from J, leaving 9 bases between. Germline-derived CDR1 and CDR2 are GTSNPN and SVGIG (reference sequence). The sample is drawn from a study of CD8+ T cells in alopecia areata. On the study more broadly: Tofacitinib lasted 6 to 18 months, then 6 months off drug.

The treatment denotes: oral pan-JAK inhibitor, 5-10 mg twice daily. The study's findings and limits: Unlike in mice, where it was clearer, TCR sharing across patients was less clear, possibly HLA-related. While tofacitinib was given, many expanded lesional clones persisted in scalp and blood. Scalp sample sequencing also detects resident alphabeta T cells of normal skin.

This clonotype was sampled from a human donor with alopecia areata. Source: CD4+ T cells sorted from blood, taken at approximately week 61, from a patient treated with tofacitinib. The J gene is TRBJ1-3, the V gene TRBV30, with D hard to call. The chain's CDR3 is CAWNLHTGNTIYF. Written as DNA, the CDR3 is TGTGCCTGGAACTTACATACTGGAAACACCATATATTTT.